Listed here are 32 T cell receptor beta chains from one sample, sequenced in a study of blood T cell repertoires in COVID-19. Clones were read by immunoSEQ multiplex PCR, and TCRdb kept only the in-frame ones, dropping some. The table has about 120,000 clones, over 70% seen once. Sample: peripheral blood. Receptors were obtained from a woman in her sixties or seventies with acute or convalescent COVID-19.

The CDR3 DNA is TGTGCCAGCAGCTCCGGATTGACAGGGGCGATGAACACTGAAGCTTTCTTT. The encoded protein is CASSSGLTGAMNTEAFF. The chain has TRBV2 and TRBJ1-1; 8 bases are a match to TRBD1. This CDR3 has 17 amino acids. Per the germline V gene, CDR1 is SNHLY and CDR2 is FYNNEI. The ends lost 6 bases at V and 0 bases at J; junction bases unmatched: 12.

This clone was seen only once. The chain recombines TRBV28 with TRBJ1-5; TRBD1 aligns across 7 bases. Germline V gene sequence: CDR1 MDHEN, CDR2 SYDVKM. Trimming took 6 bases from V and 8 from J; bases not matched to a gene: 10. The CDR3 extends over 14 amino acids. CDR3 coding DNA: TGTGCCAGCAGCGACAGGGCCCCGAGGAAGCCCCAGCATTTT. This encodes CASSDRAPRKPQHF.

The chain uses TRBV5-1 and TRBJ2-3; D possibly corresponds to TRBD2 (6 bases). V shed 0 bases and J shed 2 bases, with 10 bases lying between them. The V gene's germline CDR1 is SGHRS and CDR2 YFSETQ. CDR3 length: 15 residues. The CDR3 bases are TGCGCCAGCAGCTTGGTGCGGGGCTTCACAGATACGCAGTATTTT. Translated, it gives CASSLVRGFTDTQYF.

This clone was recorded only once. The chain recombines TRBV2 with TRBJ2-3, with 7 bases matching TRBD2. The CDR3 has 14 residues. V shed 11 bases and J 3 bases; nucleotides not matched to a gene: 11. Germline lookup yields CDR1 SNHLY and CDR2 FYNNEI. The DNA for the CDR3 is TGTGCCGGCGGGGGAACTATGGTGACAGATACGCAGTATTTT. Amino acids: CAGGGTMVTDTQYF.

This rearrangement joins TRBV3-1 (or the pseudogene TRBV3-2) to TRBJ2-1, with TRBD1 matching over 7 bases. The CDR3 totals 16 residues. The V gene's germline CDR1 is LGHDT and CDR2 YNNKEL (reference sequence). The J segment lost 4 bases and the V segment lost 1 base, leaving 7 bases of the junction unmatched. Here the CDR3 DNA reads TGTGCCAGCAGCCAAGTTACGACAGGGATGTACAATGAGCAGTTCTTC. It yields the protein CASSQVTTGMYNEQFF.

The genes are TRBV28 and TRBJ1-5; D is unclear. The V and J ends lost 5 bases and 0 bases respectively, with 14 bases between them. The CDR3 extends over 16 amino acids. Germline CDR1 MDHEN, CDR2 SYDVKM. The CDR3 sequence: CASSLRHQYSNQPQHF. Written as DNA, the CDR3 is TGTGCCAGCAGTCTCCGACACCAATATAGCAATCAGCCCCAGCATTTT.

The CDR3 DNA follows: TGTGCCAGCAAATTGGCTGTGAACCAAGAGACCCAGTACTTC. Translating gives CASKLAVNQETQYF. The chain joins TRBV2 to TRBJ2-5; D remains unclear. Germline assignment: CDR1 SNHLY and CDR2 FYNNEI. The CDR3 runs 14 residues. Trimming pared 7 bases from V and 0 bases from J, leaving 12 bases between.

This rearrangement joins TRBV7-3 to TRBJ2-1, with 7 bases that match TRBD1. V was pared by 6 bases and J by 15 bases, with 14 bases of the junction left unmatched. Germline loops: CDR1 SGHTA, CDR2 FQGTGA. The CDR3 is 13 amino acids. CDR3 loop: CASSQQEGAVRFF. In nucleotides, the CDR3 is TGTGCCAGCAGTCAACAAGAGGGGGCGGTTCGGTTCTTC.

This chain links TRBV27 with TRBJ1-6; the match to TRBD1 covers 8 bases. V lost 2 bases and J lost 7; bases outside the gene matches: 7. CDR1 is MNHEY, CDR2 SMNVEV, per germline (reference sequence). This CDR3 region has 16 residues. Here the CDR3 reads CASSLLQGAENSPLHF. The CDR3 region has the DNA TGTGCCAGCAGTTTACTGCAGGGGGCCGAGAATTCACCCCTCCACTTT.

This rearrangement joins TRBV5-1 to TRBJ1-6, with D possibly being TRBD1 (6 bases). Germline CDR1 and CDR2: SGHRS and YFSETQ. Trimming left V 4 bases short and J 9 bases short, with 17 bases between. The CDR3 covers 15 residues. CDR3 nucleotide sequence: TGCGCCAGCAGCACCACCCCTACAGGGAGTTCACCCCTCCACTTT. Amino acid sequence: CASSTTPTGSSPLHF.

This clone was counted a single time. The CDR3 DNA sequence: TGTGCCAGCAGCTTAACCCCAGGACAGGTTAGAGCTTTCTTT. Translation gives CASSLTPGQVRAFF. The chain joins TRBV7-9 to TRBJ1-1; 7 bases align to TRBD1. In germline, CDR1 is SEHNR, CDR2 FQNEAQ (reference sequence). With V trimmed by 2 bases and J by 10 bases, 10 bases remained unmatched. The length of the CDR3 is 14 residues.

The chain couples TRBV3-1 (or the pseudogene TRBV3-2) to TRBJ2-3; 9 bases match TRBD2. This CDR3 is built from 17 residues. Germline V gene data show CDR1 as LGHDT and CDR2 as YNNKEL (reference sequence). The V segment lost 3 bases and the J segment 4 bases; nucleotides outside the gene matches: 11. CDR3 protein: CASSHLGGRGGPDTQYF. The CDR3, as DNA: TGTGCCAGCAGCCACCTTGGCGGGAGGGGGGGCCCAGATACGCAGTATTTT.

This chain joins TRBV9 and TRBJ1-2; 7 positions match TRBD1. The CDR3 spans 14 residues. Per the germline V gene, CDR1 is SGDLS and CDR2 is YYNGEE. The trim removed 0 bases at V and 8 bases at J, leaving 7 bases unmatched. DNA for the CDR3: TGTGCCAGCAGCGTAGTTGAGGGGGCTCAAGGCTACACCTTC. As protein: CASSVVEGAQGYTF. The variable domain in full, completed from reference TRBV9 and TRBJ1-2, reads DSGVTQTPKHLITATGQRVTLRCSPRSGDLSVYWYQQSLDQGLQFLIQYYNGEERAKGNILERFSAQQFPDLHSELNLSSLELGDSALYFCASSVVEGAQGYTFGSGTRLTVV.

CDR3 coding DNA: TGTGCCAGCAGCTACACTACTACCCTCTCTGGAAACACCATATATTTT. It specifies CASSYTTTLSGNTIYF. The genes are TRBV7-2 and TRBJ1-3; D remains ambiguous. Deletions cut 4 bases from V and 0 bases from J, with 13 bases between. The germline V gene encodes CDR1 SGHTA and CDR2 FQGNSA. The CDR3 consists of 16 residues.

Concerning this clone: Other DNA sequences from this sample encode an identical CDR3 as well. The chain carries TRBV11-2 and TRBJ2-7; possible D gene TRBD1, 5 bases. Germline V lookup: CDR1 SGHAT, CDR2 FQNNGV. Trimming shortened V by 5 bases and J by 3 bases, and 8 bases separated the two germline ends. There are 12 residues in the CDR3. The CDR3 nucleotides read TGTGCCAGCAGCGCGCAGGGCTACGAGCAGTACTTC. Amino acids: CASSAQGYEQYF.

This clone came up once. This chain joins TRBV28 and TRBJ2-3; 8 positions agree with TRBD2. This CDR3 spans 16 amino acids. The trim removed 6 bases at V and 1 base at J, leaving 9 bases unmatched. CDR1 is MDHEN, CDR2 SYDVKM, per germline. The CDR3 nucleotides are TGTGCCAGCAGAGGCGGGGGAGCGGGGGGCACAGATACGCAGTATTTT. This encodes CASRGGGAGGTDTQYF.

The chain has TRBV29-1 and TRBJ1-1; maybe TRBD1 (5 bases). The CDR3 has 11 amino acids. Germline lookup yields CDR1 SQVTM and CDR2 ANQGSEA. V lost 0 bases and J lost 10, with 9 bases in between. CDR3 region: CSVEEGDGAFF. DNA of the CDR3: TGCAGCGTTGAAGAAGGGGATGGAGCTTTCTTT.

V is TRBV10-3 and J is TRBJ2-2; D is undetermined. Looked up from germline, CDR1 is ENHRY and CDR2 is SYGVKD. The CDR3 sequence is 16 residues long. V dropped 6 bases and J dropped 1 base, with 15 bases sitting between them. The CDR3 coding sequence is TGTGCCATCAGGGCTTGGCAGGCCATGAACACCGGGGAGCTGTTTTTT. Encoded protein: CAIRAWQAMNTGELFF.

This chain joins TRBV6-5 and TRBJ1-5, with TRBD1 as a possible D gene (6 bases). The CDR3 extends over 15 amino acids. Germline V gives CDR1 MNHEY, CDR2 SVGAGI. The V gene lost 6 bases and the J gene lost 0 bases, with 12 bases spanning the gap. CDR3 region: CASSADSYSNQPQHF. The CDR3 nucleotides read TGTGCCAGCAGCGCGGACAGCTATAGCAATCAGCCCCAGCATTTT.

The J gene is TRBJ1-4, the V gene TRBV18; tentative D call: TRBD1 (5 bases). V lost 5 bases and J lost 6, with 16 bases in between. The CDR3 length is 15 residues. Germline CDR1 reads KGHSH; CDR2 reads LQKENI. The DNA of the CDR3 is TGTGCCAGCTCAGCCCTAGGGGATTGGGATGAAAAACTGTTTTTT. Translating gives CASSALGDWDEKLFF.

V and J are TRBV7-2 and TRBJ1-1, with D unresolved. Germline lookup yields CDR1 SGHTA and CDR2 FQGNSA. The V end was cut by 4 bases, the J end by 3 bases, with 6 bases between. The CDR3 contains 12 residues. CDR3 region: CASSSIYTEAFF. In DNA form, the CDR3 reads TGTGCCAGCAGCTCCATTTACACTGAAGCTTTCTTT.

This clone is a singleton in its sample. The V and J genes are TRBV11-2 and TRBJ2-4; possibly TRBD2 for D (5 bases). The germline gives CDR1 SGHAT, CDR2 FQNNGV. The CDR3 consists of 14 residues. Trimming pared 8 bases from V and 6 bases from J, leaving 17 bases between. CDR3 sequence (DNA): TGTGCCAGCCAGCCAGTGGGCGCGGGAAACATTCAGTACTTC. Its translation: CASQPVGAGNIQYF.

CDR3 coding DNA: TGTGCCTGGACGGACAGCCCCACTGAAGCTTTCTTT. Translation gives CAWTDSPTEAFF. The chain employs TRBV30 and TRBJ1-1, with a possible D match to TRBD1 (6 bases). The CDR3 totals 12 residues. V gave up 4 bases and J gave up 4 bases, with 10 bases separating them. Germline lookup yields CDR1 GTSNPN and CDR2 SVGIG (reference sequence).

The chain combines TRBV7-3 with TRBJ2-1; 8 nucleotides match TRBD1. J lost 2 bases, V lost 1 base, and 4 bases had no gene match. Per the germline V gene, CDR1 is SGHTA and CDR2 is FQGTGA. The CDR3 runs to 16 residues. The CDR3 sequence is CASSLRPGGAYNEQFF. CDR3 sequence (DNA): TGTGCCAGCAGCTTAAGGCCAGGGGGCGCCTACAATGAGCAGTTCTTC.

Here the CDR3 reads CASSQGQGALTDTQYF. The CDR3 nucleotides are TGTGCCAGCAGCCAAGGGCAGGGGGCTCTGACAGATACGCAGTATTTT. V usage is TRBV3-1 (or the pseudogene TRBV3-2) and J usage is TRBJ2-3, with TRBD1 identical over 8 bases. Per the germline V gene, CDR1 is LGHDT and CDR2 is YNNKEL (reference sequence). The CDR3 has 16 residues. V gave up 1 base and J gave up 3 bases; unmatched junction bases: 6.

The table lists this clone with a few counts. The gene calls are TRBV24-1 and TRBJ1-4; a possible D gene is TRBD1 (6 bases). V lost 3 bases and J lost 8, with 15 bases in between. This CDR3 comprises 15 residues. CDR1 and CDR2 from the germline V gene are KGHDR and SFDVKD. The CDR3 region is CATSDPKGVGEKLFF. CDR3 coding DNA: TGTGCCACCAGTGATCCCAAGGGGGTAGGAGAAAAACTGTTTTTT.

The V call is TRBV6-4, the J call TRBJ2-2, with D possibly being TRBD1 (5 bases). Per the germline V gene, CDR1 is MRHNA and CDR2 is SNTAGT. V lost 5 bases, J lost 5 bases, and 15 bases lay in between. The CDR3 loop spans 15 amino acids. The CDR3 reads CASSTRALGTGELFF. CDR3 DNA: TGTGCCAGCAGTACCAGGGCCCTTGGGACCGGGGAGCTGTTTTTT.

The CDR3 nucleotides are TGTGCCAGCAGGTCCGGGCGGGGGGCGACAGATACGCAGTATTTT. It yields the protein CASRSGRGATDTQYF. The rearrangement uses TRBV6-5 and TRBJ2-3; 8 nucleotides line up with TRBD2. Germline trimming cut 6 bases from V and 3 bases from J; bases unmatched to any gene: 8. Per germline, CDR1 MNHEY and CDR2 SVGAGI. This CDR3 has 15 residues.

This clone occurred a few times. The J gene is TRBJ1-5, the V gene TRBV7-2; TRBD1 agrees at 7 bases. Germline values: CDR1 SGHTA, CDR2 FQGNSA. The V gene end was trimmed by 4 bases and the J gene end by 3 bases; junction bases not matched to a gene: 3. This CDR3 contains 14 residues. The CDR3 loop is CASSSGQINQPQHF. In DNA, the CDR3 is TGTGCCAGCAGCTCGGGACAGATCAATCAGCCCCAGCATTTT.

The chain combines TRBV19 with TRBJ1-4; D is uncertain. The CDR3 length is 14 residues. V gave up 4 bases and J gave up 5 bases, with 11 bases separating them. Germline-derived CDR1 and CDR2 are LNHDA and SQIVND (reference sequence). CDR3 DNA sequence: TGTGCCAGTAGTACCAGTGCGGCGAATGAAAAACTGTTTTTT. This gives the protein CASSTSAANEKLFF. Looking up the rest from reference TRBV19 and TRBJ1-4 gives the full variable domain: DGGITQSPKYLFRKEGQNVTLSCEQNLNHDAMYWYRQDPGQGLRLIYYSQIVNDFQKGDIAEGYSVSREKKESFPLTVTSAQKNPTAFYLCASSTSAANEKLFFGSGTQLSVL.

The rearrangement joins TRBV25-1 to TRBJ1-4, with 7 positions matching TRBD1. J was trimmed by 8 bases and V by 1 base; bases with no gene match: 7. CDR3 size: 15 residues. CDR1 and CDR2 (germline): MGHDK, SYGVNS. CDR3 protein: CASSESRQGWEKLFF. For the CDR3, the DNA is TGTGCCAGCAGTGAATCGAGACAGGGATGGGAAAAACTGTTTTTT.

The V and J genes are TRBV3-1 (or the pseudogene TRBV3-2) and TRBJ1-2; TRBD1 matches at 9 bases. After removal of 4 bases from V and 3 bases from J, the junction contained 6 bases not matched to a gene. Germline V gene data show CDR1 as LGHDT and CDR2 as YNNKEL (reference sequence). The CDR3 runs 15 residues. The CDR3 DNA follows: TGTGCCAGCAGCCCAGAGGACAGGGGCCACTATGGCTACACCTTC. Translation: CASSPEDRGHYGYTF.